This T cell receptor (beta chain) was obtained from a study of blood T cell repertoires in COVID-19. The CDR3 sequence is 15 residues long. The germline gives CDR1 SEHNR, CDR2 FQNEAQ (reference sequence). The J segment lost 4 bases and the V segment lost 6 bases, leaving 10 bases of the junction unmatched. Assay used: immunoSEQ multiplex PCR; TCRdb lists only in-frame clones, some missing. This table has approximately 63,000 clones, roughly 89% appearing once. The sample consisted of peripheral blood. The source of this sequence is a human donor in a cohort sampled during active COVID-19. V and J are TRBV7-9 and TRBJ2-5; 8 bases line up with TRBD2. The DNA of the CDR3 is TGTGCCAGCAGACCAACCGGGACTAGTGGAGAGACCCAGTACTTC. Translating gives CASRPTGTSGETQYF.